The clone carrying this T cell receptor beta chain was counted at least ten times. These data originate in a study of T cells in Graves' hyperthyroidism and ophthalmopathy. Researchers amplified the TCR beta CDR3 regions from RNA transcripts. Researchers ran a first-round RT-PCR on the TCR CDR3 using the HTBI primer set. Via MiXCR, TCRdb re-called the multiplex PCR reads, giving one row per CDR3 protein. Among a few hundred thousand distinct CDR3 sequences, more than 45% were seen once, and the ten largest hold roughly 7.7%. This CDR3 has 15 amino acids. Germline values: CDR1 SGHAT, CDR2 FQDESV (reference sequence).

The sequence was obtained from a young woman with Graves' hyperthyroidism. Sequencing was carried out using peripheral blood or thyroid tissue (not recorded which). The chain carries TRBV11-1 and TRBJ2-7, with 7 bases lining up with TRBD2. The J call is in doubt because the DNA end fits TRBJ2-1 better. For the CDR3, the DNA is TGTGCCAGCAGCTTAGTTGCTAGCGGCCACAATGAGCAGTTCTTC. Translation gives CASSLVASGHNEQFF.